The following is a T cell receptor beta chain sequence with its context. The CDR3 is made up of 16 amino acids. V dropped 0 bases and J dropped 0; count of bases not matched to a gene: 2. Germline assignment: CDR1 SQVTM and CDR2 ANQGSEA. The sample originates from a study of blood T cell repertoires in COVID-19. Methods used by the authors: Estimates of nucleated cell counts were drawn from the amplification of reference gene primers. TCRdb's copy holds only in-frame clones and misses some; the assay was immunoSEQ multiplex PCR. The DNA was the basis for D and trimming; V, J and clone size are from that table. This sample has about 59,000 clones, with about 80% found just once.

Sequencing used peripheral blood. This rearrangement joins TRBV29-1 to TRBJ2-6; 7 nucleotides align to TRBD1. The sequence was collected from a man in his sixties with acute or convalescent COVID-19. The CDR3 sequence is CSVEEWDSSGANVLTF. CDR3 nucleotide sequence: TGCAGCGTTGAAGAGTGGGACAGCTCTGGGGCCAACGTCCTGACTTTC.